This TCR beta chain stems from a study of T cell responses to AZD1222 COVID-19 vaccine. V shed 0 bases and J 5 bases; nucleotides not matched to a gene: 7. Germline V gene lookup returns CDR1 MNHEY and CDR2 SMNVEV (reference sequence). The CDR3 covers 15 residues. Study conclusions and caveats: Close to half of all spike-specific TCRs reportedly target regions of the variants that are unmutated. The donor group comprised mostly white British people and more females; the analysis possibly underestimated clonal diversity. Spike-specific TCRs gained breadth and depth after people received two AZD1222 doses. At study baseline, merely roughly 6 AZD1222 recipients were seropositive.

A note on this clone: Its specificity is not known.

Measured with immunoSEQ multiplex PCR; TCRdb has only the in-frame clones, and not every one. The sample has about 100,000 clones, approximately 86% seen once. This sequence joins TRBV27 and TRBJ2-7; TRBD1 aligns across 7 bases. The specimen was peripheral blood, collected on day 0 of AZD1222 vaccination. The sequence derives from an adult in good health. The DNA for the CDR3 is TGTGCCAGCAGTTTATCCCCATCCAGGGGGAACGAGCAGTACTTC. Translation: CASSLSPSRGNEQYF.